What follows is one T cell receptor beta chain and its context. Its antigen remains unidentified. A sample-barcoded 5' primer and a J-beta primer mix were used in a second PCR of about 7 to 12 cycles. Every cDNA molecule carried a tag from a template-switch adaptor bearing 12 random nucleotides. TCRdb re-called the 5' RACE reads through MiXCR, storing one row per CDR3 protein. In the table there are some 550,000 distinct CDR3 sequences, 40% to 55% of which are singletons. CDR1 is DFQATT and CDR2 is SNEGSKA in the germline V gene (reference sequence). V lost 7 bases and J 3 bases, leaving 16 bases between the germline ends. CDR3 length: 13 amino acids. The data were obtained in a study of blood T cells in healthy people across ages. Whole-study findings and limits: Estimated diversity that came from one million T cells was considered an underestimate. Older age went with lower TCR beta diversity per million T cells, in a roughly linear way.

Aged roughly 6 to 90, donors were systemically healthy Caucasians from Russia. This TCR came from a man aged 80 or over in good health. The J gene is TRBJ2-7, the V gene TRBV20-1; no reliable D call. The sequenced sample was blood. CDR3 in DNA: TGCAGTGGGAACCCGACTGGGATCTACGAGCAGTACTTC. Translation gives CSGNPTGIYEQYF.